This T cell receptor (beta chain) was identified during a study of T cell repertoires in cytomegalovirus infection. Study at large: Public TCR beta signatures were indicative of both CMV infection and a matching HLA type.

The V end was cut by 4 bases, the J end by 2 bases, with 21 bases between. Germline values: CDR1 LGHNA, CDR2 YNFKEQ. CDR3 length: 17 amino acids. TCRdb passed the reads through MiXCR, listing each CDR3 protein once. Here the sample spans approximately 300,000 distinct CDR3 sequences, 25% being singletons. Ten or more counts support this clonotype. What it recognizes is unknown. The receptor comes from a human donor in good health (CMV status not recorded). Some clones in this sample may be carry-over from other donors' samples. V is TRBV4-2 and J is TRBJ2-7, with D maybe TRBD1 (6 bases). This specimen consisted of cultured PBMCs, obtained from culture after CMV antigen stimulation. DNA of the CDR3: TGTGCCAGCAGCCCCACCGCCGTGGGCAGGGGTACCTACGAGCAGTACTTC. The encoded protein is CASSPTAVGRGTYEQYF.